What follows are 23 T cell receptor beta chains derived from one specimen sequenced in a study of cytotoxic CD8 clonotypes in ibrutinib-treated CLL (dated by TCRdb to about 2021). Library prep was done by the immunoSEQ multiplex PCR assay. As stored in TCRdb, this immuneACCESS dataset retains in-frame rearrangements with V and J assigned. A fraction of the clones does not appear; measured against another copy, unresolved V genes explain less than half of the discrepancy, and the remainder lacks a known reason. The sample table shows about 130,000 clones, and about 79% are seen once. 13% of the sample is held by the ten biggest clonotypes. The time point label on this specimen signifies: 12 months on ibrutinib. The sample in question was PBMCs, obtained after 12 months of ibrutinib treatment. The receptors stem from a human donor with chronic lymphocytic leukemia.

V is TRBV18 and J is TRBJ1-1, with D possibly matching TRBD1 (5 bases). Per the germline V gene, CDR1 is KGHSH and CDR2 is LQKENI. There are 13 residues in the CDR3. The V gene lost 3 bases and the J gene lost 3 bases, with 8 bases spanning the gap. The CDR3 spells CASSPARDTEAFF. Here the CDR3 DNA reads TGTGCCAGCTCACCCGCCAGGGACACTGAAGCTTTCTTT.

The CDR3 sequence: CASSETGRGHEQYF. CDR3 in DNA: TGTGCCAGCAGTGAAACTGGCAGGGGACACGAGCAGTACTTC. This chain joins TRBV6-1 and TRBJ2-7, with D perhaps matching TRBD1 (6 bases). CDR3 length: 14 amino acids. Germline V gene sequence: CDR1 MNHNS, CDR2 SASEGT. Trimming removed 2 bases from V and 5 bases from J, with 13 bases in between.

This clone was seen a few times. CDR3 bases: TGTGCCAGCAGTTTATCGTATCAGAGATACGAGCAGTACTTC. This sequence encodes CASSLSYQRYEQYF. The rearrangement links TRBV27 to TRBJ2-7; D gene unclear. Germline V gene data show CDR1 as MNHEY and CDR2 as SMNVEV (reference sequence). CDR3 length equals 14 residues. The germline V and J ends were trimmed by 0 bases and 4 bases, with 10 bases remaining between them.

The chain recombines TRBV19 with TRBJ2-7, with D maybe TRBD2 (5 bases). The V end lost 2 bases, the J end lost 2 bases, and 10 bases lay between the germline ends. CDR1 and CDR2 (germline): LNHDA, SQIVND (reference sequence). The CDR3 has 14 amino acids. CDR3 amino acids: CASSIPGVTYEQYF. CDR3 coding DNA: TGTGCCAGTAGTATACCCGGGGTCACCTACGAGCAGTACTTC.

This rearrangement joins TRBV15 to TRBJ2-1, with D perhaps matching TRBD1 or TRBD2 (5 bases each). This CDR3 region has 12 residues. With 0 bases removed from V and 12 bases from J, the gap between germline ends came to 9 bases. Germline V gene sequence: CDR1 LNHNV, CDR2 YYDKDF (reference sequence). DNA of the CDR3: TGTGCCACCAGCAGAGATGGGGGACGGCAGTTCTTC. This gives the protein CATSRDGGRQFF.

The V call is TRBV5-6, the J call TRBJ2-5, with D possibly being TRBD1 (5 bases). The germline V gene encodes CDR1 SGHDT and CDR2 YYEEEE. This CDR3 is 13 amino acids long. The germline V and J ends were trimmed by 6 bases and 1 base, with 10 bases remaining between them. The CDR3 protein is CASTRQFQETQYF. The CDR3 bases are TGTGCCAGCACCCGACAGTTCCAAGAGACCCAGTACTTC.

This chain uses TRBV4-3 with TRBJ1-5; tentative D call: TRBD1 (6 bases). V was cut by 0 bases and J by 6 bases, with 15 bases left in between. The CDR3 has 16 residues. CDR1 is LGHNA, CDR2 YSLEER, per germline. The CDR3 here is CASSQELGGAGQPQHF. The DNA for the CDR3 is TGCGCCAGCAGCCAAGAATTGGGGGGCGCGGGTCAGCCCCAGCATTTT.

This clone came up a few times. The chain joins TRBV7-9 to TRBJ1-2, with D uncertain. This CDR3 has 13 residues. In germline, CDR1 is SEHNR, CDR2 FQNEAQ (reference sequence). Trimming stripped 1 base from V and 6 bases from J, with 9 bases between. The CDR3 DNA follows: TGTGCCAGCAGCTTAGGTCCCTCCAATGGCTACACCTTC. It codes for CASSLGPSNGYTF.

The rearrangement uses TRBV9 and TRBJ1-2; possible D gene TRBD1, 5 bases. This CDR3 is built from 16 residues. V lost 4 bases, J lost 3 bases, and 19 bases lay in between. CDR1 and CDR2 from the germline V gene are SGDLS and YYNGEE. CDR3 sequence reads: CASSLTARRADYGYTF. The CDR3 DNA reads TGTGCCAGCAGCCTTACCGCCCGCAGGGCTGACTATGGCTACACCTTC.

A remark on this clone: A junction boundary mismatches the germline segment, possibly from a read error. The V gene is TRBV7-7, the J gene TRBJ2-1; TRBD2 matches at 9 bases. Germline V gene sequence: CDR1 SSHAT, CDR2 FNYEAQ (reference sequence). The CDR3 totals 15 residues. The CDR3 loop reads CASSLGAGGRNEQFF. The CDR3 DNA is TGTGCTAGCAGCTTAGGGGCGGGAGGGCGGAATGAGCAGTTCTTC.

The chain is built from TRBV4-1 and TRBJ2-7, with D unresolved. This CDR3 has 14 amino acids. Trimming removed 3 bases at V and 5 bases at J, with 14 bases between. CDR1 and CDR2 (germline): MGHRA, YSYEKL. The CDR3 sequence: CASSHENFGDEQYF. The CDR3 nucleotides are TGCGCCAGCAGCCACGAGAACTTTGGCGACGAGCAGTACTTC.

This chain joins TRBV28 and TRBJ1-2; a weak D match, TRBD1 (5 bases). Trimming cost V 5 bases and J 8 bases, with 15 bases left between them. This CDR3 contains 13 residues. Germline CDR1 and CDR2: MDHEN and SYDVKM. The DNA of the CDR3 is TGTGCCAGCAGTCCACAGGCGAATTCCGGCTACACCTTC. Translated, it gives CASSPQANSGYTF.

This clone has only a few counts. The gene calls are TRBV11-2 and TRBJ1-1; D is uncertain. There are 14 residues in the CDR3. Germline values: CDR1 SGHAT, CDR2 FQNNGV. V was pared by 0 bases and J by 7 bases, with 12 bases between. The CDR3 bases are TGTGCCAGCAGCTTAGAGGCCGGGAGCGGTGAAGCTTTCTTT. Residues: CASSLEAGSGEAFF.

The rearrangement joins TRBV11-2 to TRBJ2-5; D not certain. The CDR3 is 14 amino acids. CDR1 SGHAT and CDR2 FQNNGV come from the germline V gene. V was pared by 2 bases and J by 1 base, with 8 bases between. The CDR3 DNA sequence: TGTGCCAGCAGCTTAATGGTGTCCCAAGAGACCCAGTACTTC. Residues: CASSLMVSQETQYF.

The chain couples TRBV30 to TRBJ1-5; D remains unclear. The germline V gene encodes CDR1 GTSNPN and CDR2 SVGIG (reference sequence). The ends were cut back, 4 bases at V and 6 bases at J, with 13 bases in the middle. The CDR3 sequence is 13 residues long. For the CDR3, the DNA is TGTGCCTGGACCGGGCCAATGGCTCAGCCCCAGCATTTT. Amino acid sequence: CAWTGPMAQPQHF.

This clone was seen a handful of times. The chain couples TRBV2 to TRBJ1-5; 7 bases agree with TRBD1. CDR3 length equals 15 residues. V was pared by 6 bases and J by 0 bases, with 5 bases of the junction left unmatched. The germline gives CDR1 SNHLY, CDR2 FYNNEI. CDR3 DNA sequence: TGTGCCAGCAGCCCGGACAGGAATAGCAATCAGCCCCAGCATTTT. This translates into CASSPDRNSNQPQHF.

This rearrangement joins TRBV7-9 to TRBJ2-3, with D perhaps matching TRBD1 (5 bases). Germline V gives CDR1 SEHNR, CDR2 FQNEAQ (reference sequence). The CDR3 is 14 amino acids. The germline V and J ends were trimmed by 4 bases and 11 bases, with 19 bases remaining between them. The CDR3 DNA follows: TGTGCCAGCAGCTGGGGCTTTAATCCCCTTGGGCAGTATTTT. Its translation: CASSWGFNPLGQYF.

This rearrangement joins TRBV6-6 to TRBJ1-5, with a tentative D call TRBD1 (5 bases). This CDR3 contains 14 residues. Trimming shortened V by 6 bases and J by 7 bases, and 16 bases separated the two germline ends. CDR1 MNHNY and CDR2 SVGAGI come from the germline V gene (reference sequence). CDR3 sequence: CASSQGSSRQPQHF. Here the CDR3 DNA reads TGTGCCAGCAGCCAGGGTTCGTCTCGACAGCCCCAGCATTTT.

This chain links TRBV5-1 with TRBJ1-2; D is unresolved. V dropped 0 bases and J dropped 4 bases, with 13 bases sitting between them. Germline V CDR1 and CDR2: SGHRS, YFSETQ. There are 15 residues in the CDR3. In DNA form, the CDR3 reads TGCGCCAGCAGCTTGGTAGGCCAGGTTACCTATGGCTACACCTTC. Its translation is CASSLVGQVTYGYTF.

This clone was recorded once. The V gene is TRBV29-1, the J gene TRBJ1-2; D is unclear. This CDR3 is 12 amino acids long. V was cut by 2 bases and J by 0 bases, with 4 bases left in between. Germline V gene lookup returns CDR1 SQVTM and CDR2 ANQGSEA. CDR3 sequence: CSVERSNYGYTF. CDR3 in DNA: TGCAGCGTTGAACGTTCTAACTATGGCTACACCTTC.

Only a few counts were recorded for this clone. J is TRBJ1-2 and V is TRBV28; unclear D gene. Germline CDR1 MDHEN, CDR2 SYDVKM. The CDR3 consists of 12 residues. V dropped 7 bases and J dropped 0 bases, with 6 bases sitting between them. CDR3 in amino acids: CASTKPNYGYTF. The CDR3 DNA sequence: TGTGCCAGCACCAAACCTAACTATGGCTACACCTTC.

The chain couples TRBV19 to TRBJ1-5; no definite D call. Germline V lookup: CDR1 LNHDA, CDR2 SQIVND (reference sequence). The CDR3 is made up of 15 amino acids. Trimming removed 7 bases from V and 3 bases from J, with 16 bases in between. The CDR3 loop reads CASTDRPIINQPQHF. The CDR3 DNA reads TGTGCCAGTACCGACCGACCGATAATCAATCAGCCCCAGCATTTT.

Notes on this clone: The junction differs from germline at one of its ends, possibly a read error. This chain links TRBV28 with TRBJ2-5; a possible D gene is TRBD2 (6 bases). This CDR3 is built from 18 residues. CDR1 and CDR2 from the germline V gene are MDHEN and SYDVKM. The CDR3 nucleotides are TGTGCCAGCAGTTTGAAATTAGCGGCATTTATGGCACAAGAGGCCCAGTACTTC. Its protein is CASSLKLAAFMAQEAQYF.